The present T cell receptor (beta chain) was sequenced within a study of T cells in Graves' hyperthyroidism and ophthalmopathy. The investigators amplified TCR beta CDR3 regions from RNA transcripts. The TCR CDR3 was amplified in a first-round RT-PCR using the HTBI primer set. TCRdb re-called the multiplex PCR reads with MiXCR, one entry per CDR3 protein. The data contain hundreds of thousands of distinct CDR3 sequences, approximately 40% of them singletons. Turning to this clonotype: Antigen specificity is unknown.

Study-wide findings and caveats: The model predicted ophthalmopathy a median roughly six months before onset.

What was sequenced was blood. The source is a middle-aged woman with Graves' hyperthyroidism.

Here the CDR3 reads CASSPWGGTGGQTEAFF. CDR3 bases: TGTGCCAGTAGTCCCTGGGGGGGGACAGGGGGACAGACTGAAGCTTTCTTT. The chain has TRBV19 and TRBJ1-1; 11 positions match TRBD1. The CDR3 extends over 17 amino acids. Trimming cost V 5 bases and J 5 bases; bases outside gene matches: 13. CDR1 is LNHDA and CDR2 is SQIVND in the germline V gene (reference sequence).